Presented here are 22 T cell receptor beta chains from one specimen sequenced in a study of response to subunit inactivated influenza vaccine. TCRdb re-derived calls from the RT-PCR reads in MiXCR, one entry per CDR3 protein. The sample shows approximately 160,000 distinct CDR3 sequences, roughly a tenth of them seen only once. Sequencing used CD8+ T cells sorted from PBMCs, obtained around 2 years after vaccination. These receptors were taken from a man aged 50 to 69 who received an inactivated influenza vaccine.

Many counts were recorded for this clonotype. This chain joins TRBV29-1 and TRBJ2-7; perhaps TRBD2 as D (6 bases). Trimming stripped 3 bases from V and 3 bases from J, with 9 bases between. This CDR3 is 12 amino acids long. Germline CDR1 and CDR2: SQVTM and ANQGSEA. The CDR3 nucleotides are TGCAGCGTTGAGGGGGGAGACTACGAGCAGTACTTC. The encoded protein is CSVEGGDYEQYF.

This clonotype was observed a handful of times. CDR3 DNA sequence: TGTGCCAGCAGTTTTGGTCATATCTCCCTGGGGGAGACCCAGTACTTC. Amino acid sequence: CASSFGHISLGETQYF. The chain couples TRBV12-3 or TRBV12-4 to TRBJ2-5; D not certain. V gave up 3 bases and J gave up 5 bases, with 19 bases separating them. This CDR3 is built from 16 residues.

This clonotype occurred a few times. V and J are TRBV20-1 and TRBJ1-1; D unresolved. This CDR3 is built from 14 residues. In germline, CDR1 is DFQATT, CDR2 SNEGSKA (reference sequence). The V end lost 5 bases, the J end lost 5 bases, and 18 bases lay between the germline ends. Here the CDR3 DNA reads TGCAGTGCTTCCCCGTTCGGTCGAGGTACTGAAGCTTTCTTT. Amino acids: CSASPFGRGTEAFF.

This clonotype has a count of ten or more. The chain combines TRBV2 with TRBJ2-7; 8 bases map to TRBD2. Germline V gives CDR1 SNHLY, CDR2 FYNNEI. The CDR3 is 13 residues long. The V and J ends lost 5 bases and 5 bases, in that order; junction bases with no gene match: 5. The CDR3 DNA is TGTGCCAGCAGTTTTAGCGGGACCAACGAGCAGTACTTC. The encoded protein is CASSFSGTNEQYF.

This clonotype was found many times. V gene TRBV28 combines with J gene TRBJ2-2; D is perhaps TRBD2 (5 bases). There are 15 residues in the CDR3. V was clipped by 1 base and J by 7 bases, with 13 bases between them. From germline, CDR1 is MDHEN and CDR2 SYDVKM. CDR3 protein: CASSLLASLNGELFF. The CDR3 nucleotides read TGTGCCAGCAGTTTATTGGCTAGCTTGAACGGGGAGCTGTTTTTT.

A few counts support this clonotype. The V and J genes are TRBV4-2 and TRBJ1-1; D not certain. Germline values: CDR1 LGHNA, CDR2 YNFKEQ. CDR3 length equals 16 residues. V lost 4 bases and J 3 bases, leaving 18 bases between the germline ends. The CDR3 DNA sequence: TGTGCCAGCAGCCCTATCGTGGCCGGACTTGACACTGAAGCTTTCTTT. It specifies CASSPIVAGLDTEAFF.

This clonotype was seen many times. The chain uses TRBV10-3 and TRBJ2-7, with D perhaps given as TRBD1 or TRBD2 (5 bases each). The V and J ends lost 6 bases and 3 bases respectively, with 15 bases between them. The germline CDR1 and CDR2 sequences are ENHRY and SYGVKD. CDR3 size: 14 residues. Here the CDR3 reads CAIRGSRAGYEQYF. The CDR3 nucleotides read TGTGCCATCAGGGGGAGCAGGGCGGGCTACGAGCAGTACTTC.

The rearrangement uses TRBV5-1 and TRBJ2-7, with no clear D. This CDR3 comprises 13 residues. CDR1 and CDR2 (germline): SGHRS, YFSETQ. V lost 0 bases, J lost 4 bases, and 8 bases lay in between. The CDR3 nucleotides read TGCGCCAGCAGCTTGGGGATCCCTTACGAGCAGTACTTC. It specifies CASSLGIPYEQYF.

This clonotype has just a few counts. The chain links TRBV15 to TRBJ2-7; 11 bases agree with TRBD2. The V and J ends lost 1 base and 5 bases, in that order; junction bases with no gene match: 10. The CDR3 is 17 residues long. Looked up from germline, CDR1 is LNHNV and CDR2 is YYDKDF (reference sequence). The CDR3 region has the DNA TGTGCCACCAGCAGAGTCATTGGACTAGCGGGCACTAACGAGCAGTACTTC. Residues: CATSRVIGLAGTNEQYF. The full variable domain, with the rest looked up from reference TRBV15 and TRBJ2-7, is DAMVIQNPRYQVTQFGKPVTLSCSQTLNHNVMYWYQQKSSQAPKLLFHYYDKDFNNEADTPDNFQSRRPNTSFCFLDIRSPGLGDTAMYLCATSRVIGLAGTNEQYFGPGTRLTVT.

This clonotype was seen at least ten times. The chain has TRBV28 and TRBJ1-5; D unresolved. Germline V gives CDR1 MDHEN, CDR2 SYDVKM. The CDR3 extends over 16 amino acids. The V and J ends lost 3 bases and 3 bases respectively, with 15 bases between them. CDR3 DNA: TGTGCCAGCAGTTTCCTCAAGTGGCAGATCAATCAGCCCCAGCATTTT. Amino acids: CASSFLKWQINQPQHF.

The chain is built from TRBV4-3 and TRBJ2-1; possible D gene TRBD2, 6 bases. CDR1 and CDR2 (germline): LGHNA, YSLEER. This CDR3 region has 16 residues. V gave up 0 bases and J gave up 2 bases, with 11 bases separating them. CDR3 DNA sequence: TGCGCCAGCAGCCAAGAATGGGGGGTACCCTACAATGAGCAGTTCTTC. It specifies CASSQEWGVPYNEQFF.

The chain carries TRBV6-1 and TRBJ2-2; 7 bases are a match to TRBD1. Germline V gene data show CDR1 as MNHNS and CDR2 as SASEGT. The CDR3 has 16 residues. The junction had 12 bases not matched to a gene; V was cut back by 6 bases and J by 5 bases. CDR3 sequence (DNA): TGTGCCAGCAGCACGGGCGAGACAGGGCTGACCGGGGAGCTGTTTTTT. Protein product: CASSTGETGLTGELFF.

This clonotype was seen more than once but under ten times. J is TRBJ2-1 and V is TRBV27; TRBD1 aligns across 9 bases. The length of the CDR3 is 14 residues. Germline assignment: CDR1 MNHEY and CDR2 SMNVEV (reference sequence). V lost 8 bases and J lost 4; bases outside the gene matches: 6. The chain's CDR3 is CASSPGTGYNEQFF. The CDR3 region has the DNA TGTGCCAGCTCCCCTGGGACAGGGTACAATGAGCAGTTCTTC.

CDR3 DNA: TGCAGTGCTCGACCGGGACTAGCGGAAAACATTCAGTACTTC. Its protein is CSARPGLAENIQYF. The V and J genes are TRBV20-1 and TRBJ2-4; 11 positions agree with TRBD2. V shed 5 bases, J shed 5 bases, and the junction held 5 bases outside the gene matches. Germline V CDR1 and CDR2: DFQATT, SNEGSKA (reference sequence). This CDR3 region has 14 residues.

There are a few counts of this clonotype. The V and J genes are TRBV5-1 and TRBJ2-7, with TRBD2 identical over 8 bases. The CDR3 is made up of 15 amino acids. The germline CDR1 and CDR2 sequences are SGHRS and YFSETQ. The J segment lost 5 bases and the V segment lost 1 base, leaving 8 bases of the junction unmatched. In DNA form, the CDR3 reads TGCGCCAGCAGCTTGAATCAGCGGGAGACGAACGAGCAGTACTTC. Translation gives CASSLNQRETNEQYF.

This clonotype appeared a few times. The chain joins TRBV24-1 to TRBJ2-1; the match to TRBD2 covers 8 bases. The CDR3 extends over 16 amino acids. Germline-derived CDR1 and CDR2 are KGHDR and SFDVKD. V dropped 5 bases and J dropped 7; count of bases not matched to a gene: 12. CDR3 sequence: CATSVTSGSASNEQFF. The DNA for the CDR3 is TGTGCCACCAGTGTGACCAGCGGGAGCGCCTCAAATGAGCAGTTCTTC.

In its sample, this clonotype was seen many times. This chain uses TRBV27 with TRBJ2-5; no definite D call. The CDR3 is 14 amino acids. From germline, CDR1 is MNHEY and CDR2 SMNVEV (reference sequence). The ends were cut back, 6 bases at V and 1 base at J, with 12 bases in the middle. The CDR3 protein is CASSPLGGQETQYF. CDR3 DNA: TGTGCCAGCAGCCCTCTAGGCGGCCAAGAGACCCAGTACTTC.

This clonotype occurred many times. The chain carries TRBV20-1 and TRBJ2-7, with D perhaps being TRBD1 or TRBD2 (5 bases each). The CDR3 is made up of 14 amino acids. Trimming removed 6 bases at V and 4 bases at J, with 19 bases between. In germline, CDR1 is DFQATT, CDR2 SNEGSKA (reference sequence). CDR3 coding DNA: TGCAGTGCAAGGGACCTCCGAGGGGATTACGAGCAGTACTTC. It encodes CSARDLRGDYEQYF.

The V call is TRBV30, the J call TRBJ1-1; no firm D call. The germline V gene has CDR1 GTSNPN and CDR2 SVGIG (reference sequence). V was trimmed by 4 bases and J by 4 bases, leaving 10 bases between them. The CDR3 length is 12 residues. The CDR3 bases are TGTGCCTGGAACGGGGAGGTCACTGAAGCTTTCTTT. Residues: CAWNGEVTEAFF.

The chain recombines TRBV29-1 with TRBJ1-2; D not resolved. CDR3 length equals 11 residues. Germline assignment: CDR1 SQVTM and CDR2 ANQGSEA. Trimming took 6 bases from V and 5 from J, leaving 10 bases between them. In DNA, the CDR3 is TGCAGCGTCCGGTCGGGTTATGGCTACACCTTC. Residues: CSVRSGYGYTF.

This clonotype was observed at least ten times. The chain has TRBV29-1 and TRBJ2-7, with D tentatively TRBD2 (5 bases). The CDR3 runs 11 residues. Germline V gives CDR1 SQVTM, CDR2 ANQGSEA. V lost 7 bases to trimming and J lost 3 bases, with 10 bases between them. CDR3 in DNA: TGCAGCGGAACCCGGGGCTACGAGCAGTACTTC. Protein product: CSGTRGYEQYF.

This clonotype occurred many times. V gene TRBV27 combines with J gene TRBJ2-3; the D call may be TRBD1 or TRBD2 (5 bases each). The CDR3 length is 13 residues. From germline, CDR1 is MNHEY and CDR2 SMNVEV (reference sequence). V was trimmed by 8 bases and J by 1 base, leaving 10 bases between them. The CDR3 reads CASGGLGTDTQYF. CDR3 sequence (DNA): TGTGCCAGCGGGGGATTGGGCACAGATACGCAGTATTTT.